Following are 15 T cell receptor beta chains from one sample sequenced in a study of blood T cells in healthy people across ages. For the second PCR, which ran for about 7 to 12 cycles, a sample-barcoded 5' primer and a J-beta primer mix were used. TCRdb recomputed calls from the 5' RACE reads with MiXCR, one row per CDR3 protein. The sample records more than 650,000 distinct CDR3 sequences, about 48% being singletons. Sequencing input: blood. The source is a man at least 80 years old in good health.

This clonotype was seen a few times. The chain combines TRBV7-9 with TRBJ1-2; tentative D call: TRBD1 (6 bases). The CDR3 is 12 amino acids. V gave up 5 bases and J gave up 8 bases, with 12 bases separating them. Germline V gives CDR1 SEHNR, CDR2 FQNEAQ (reference sequence). In nucleotides, the CDR3 is TGTGCCAGCAGCGTCGGGGGCACCGGCTACACCTTC. Its protein product is CASSVGGTGYTF.

This chain links TRBV7-2 with TRBJ2-7; D gene uncertain. The CDR3 is made up of 14 amino acids. CDR1 and CDR2 (germline): SGHTA, FQGNSA. V dropped 5 bases and J dropped 1 base, with 12 bases sitting between them. The CDR3, as DNA: TGTGCCAGCAGCCACCGCAGCGTTTCCTACGAGCAGTACTTC. Translation: CASSHRSVSYEQYF.

This clonotype occurred many times. The chain employs TRBV7-3 and TRBJ2-3, with D maybe TRBD1 (6 bases). Germline CDR1 and CDR2: SGHTA and FQGTGA. V dropped 2 bases and J dropped 1 base, with 13 bases sitting between them. The CDR3 sequence is 16 residues long. DNA of the CDR3: TGTGCCAGCAGCTTAGGTCAGGGGCCCCGCACAGATACGCAGTATTTT. Protein sequence: CASSLGQGPRTDTQYF.

This rearrangement joins TRBV29-1 to TRBJ2-4, with a weak D call TRBD2 (6 bases). V was trimmed by 7 bases and J by 0 bases, leaving 16 bases between them. Germline V gene lookup returns CDR1 SQVTM and CDR2 ANQGSEA. This CDR3 contains 15 residues. The CDR3 loop reads CSAEGKGIAKNIQYF. Written as DNA, the CDR3 is TGCAGCGCGGAGGGGAAGGGGATAGCCAAAAACATTCAGTACTTC.

V and J are TRBV2 and TRBJ2-7; TRBD2 agrees at 15 bases. The CDR3 extends over 15 amino acids. Germline CDR1 reads SNHLY; CDR2 reads FYNNEI. V was clipped by 7 bases and J by 6 bases; unmatched bases: 7. CDR3 residues: CASTPRTSGRAEQYF. The CDR3 DNA follows: TGTGCCAGCACTCCTAGGACTAGCGGGAGGGCCGAGCAGTACTTC.

This clonotype was recorded a few times. The chain couples TRBV29-1 to TRBJ1-4; D gene unclear. The CDR3 totals 14 residues. Per germline, CDR1 SQVTM and CDR2 ANQGSEA. The ends were cut back, 2 bases at V and 5 bases at J, with 12 bases in the middle. The CDR3 sequence: CSVESPPKNEKLFF. The CDR3 DNA reads as TGCAGCGTTGAAAGCCCTCCTAAAAATGAAAAACTGTTTTTT. The full variable domain, its missing parts supplied by reference TRBV29-1 and TRBJ1-4, is SAVISQKPSRDICQRGTSLTIQCQVDSQVTMMFWYRQQPGQSLTLIATANQGSEATYESGFVIDKFPISRPNLTFSTLTVSNMSPEDSSIYLCSVESPPKNEKLFFGSGTQLSVL.

The gene calls are TRBV11-3 and TRBJ2-1; D is undetermined. The length of the CDR3 is 14 residues. Germline lookup yields CDR1 SGHNT and CDR2 YENEEA. V lost 1 base and J lost 13, with 17 bases in between. The DNA of the CDR3 is TGTGCCAGCAGCTTAGGTGGCCAGCAAGAGACCCAGTTCTTC. The encoded protein is CASSLGGQQETQFF.

The chain carries TRBV6-5 and TRBJ1-4, with 9 nucleotides matching TRBD1. Germline V gene sequence: CDR1 MNHEY, CDR2 SVGAGI. The CDR3 has 18 residues. The V gene end was trimmed by 0 bases and the J gene end by 0 bases; junction bases not matched to a gene: 5. CDR3 bases: TGTGCCAGCAGTTACTCCCGGACAGGGGCCGCAACTAATGAAAAACTGTTTTTT. Translation gives CASSYSRTGAATNEKLFF.

Points on this clonotype: Its ends do not fully match the called genes, so a read error is possible. V gene TRBV5-6 combines with J gene TRBJ2-4; D uncertain. The J call may be faulty, since TRBJ2-7 better matches the DNA end. The length of the CDR3 is 14 residues. Germline loops: CDR1 SGHDT, CDR2 YYEEEE. CDR3 bases: TGTGCCGGCAGCCCTCGGCCCTGGAGCTACGAGCAGTACTTC. Its protein is CAGSPRPWSYEQYF.

This chain uses TRBV5-1 with TRBJ2-1; no reliable D call. V was pared by 4 bases and J by 8 bases, with 10 bases between. Germline V gives CDR1 SGHRS, CDR2 YFSETQ. CDR3 size: 12 residues. The CDR3 DNA reads TGCGCCAGCAGCCGGCCGGGCGATGAGCAGTTCTTC. It is translated as CASSRPGDEQFF.

CDR3 DNA: TGTGCCAGCAGCTTACTAGCGGGAGGGGGCACAGATACGCAGTATTTT. Translated, it gives CASSLLAGGGTDTQYF. The chain has TRBV7-2 and TRBJ2-3; 12 nucleotides match TRBD2. In germline, CDR1 is SGHTA, CDR2 FQGNSA. J lost 1 base, V lost 2 bases, and 1 base had no gene match. This CDR3 region has 16 residues.

This clonotype was recorded a few times. J is TRBJ1-2 and V is TRBV25-1; D gene ambiguous. CDR3 length: 14 amino acids. Trimming shortened V by 1 base and J by 10 bases, and 16 bases separated the two germline ends. Germline-derived CDR1 and CDR2 are MGHDK and SYGVNS. CDR3 sequence: CASSESRTTPDYTF. The DNA for the CDR3 is TGTGCCAGCAGTGAATCCCGGACTACCCCGGACTACACCTTC.

This rearrangement joins TRBV7-9 to TRBJ1-1; 7 bases are shared with TRBD1. The CDR3 loop spans 15 amino acids. CDR1 and CDR2 from the germline V gene are SEHNR and FQNEAQ (reference sequence). The ends lost 0 bases at V and 3 bases at J; junction bases unmatched: 4. As DNA, the CDR3 is TGTGCCAGCAGCTTAGCGGCAGGGGGGGACACTGAAGCTTTCTTT. It translates to CASSLAAGGDTEAFF.

The CDR3 sequence: CASSFGVTQYF. CDR3 nucleotide sequence: TGTGCCAGCAGTTTCGGAGTGACCCAGTACTTC. The chain uses TRBV27 and TRBJ2-7; D gene unclear. The J call is in doubt because the DNA end fits TRBJ2-5 better. Germline CDR1 reads MNHEY; CDR2 reads SMNVEV (reference sequence). There are 11 residues in the CDR3.

The J gene is TRBJ1-5, the V gene TRBV18; D gene uncertain. Germline V gene data show CDR1 as KGHSH and CDR2 as LQKENI. V lost 3 bases to trimming and J lost 2 bases, with 5 bases between them. This CDR3 has 13 residues. CDR3 amino acids: CASSPDGNQPQHF. CDR3 coding DNA: TGTGCCAGCTCACCGGACGGCAATCAGCCCCAGCATTTT.